This is a list of T cell receptor beta chains from one sample in a study of regulatory T cells in long-lasting Graves disease. From the multiplex PCR reads, TCRdb called clonotypes with MiXCR, one entry per CDR3 protein. The sample holds more than 300,000 distinct CDR3 sequences, 20% to 25% seen once. Sequencing was performed on peripheral blood mononuclear cells (PBMCs), taken when the disease was refractory, from a patient treated with antithyroid drugs. The receptors here all came from a woman aged 40 to 49 with Graves disease. CDR3s include the opening cysteine and the closing phenylalanine or tryptophan. The order of the fields is V gene, D gene, J gene, clone size, CDR3 protein, CDR3 DNA. The D gene is left open where the match is weak. Clone size is given for some rows only: seen once, a few or many times, or a class if the clone is expanded.

TRBV28	TRBD2	TRBJ2-1	few	CASRGLAGVYSYNEQFF	TGTGCCAGCAGGGGACTAGCGGGAGTGTACTCCTACAATGAGCAGTTCTTC
TRBV7-9	TRBD2	TRBJ2-7	NA	CASSHSGSRVGEQYF	TGTGCCAGCAGCCACAGCGGGAGCCGAGTGGGGGAGCAGTACTTC
TRBV11-2	NA	TRBJ2-7	many	CASSLLGRRTEQYF	TGTGCCAGCAGCTTATTGGGACGACGGACGGAGCAGTACTTC
TRBV12-3/TRBV12-4	NA	TRBJ1-3	many	CASSLVIPGNTIYF	TGTGCCAGCAGTTTAGTGATACCTGGAAACACCATATATTTT
TRBV7-9	NA	TRBJ2-5	many	CASSLFLGEIGVQETQYF	TGTGCCAGCAGCTTATTTCTGGGAGAGATAGGAGTCCAAGAGACCCAGTACTTC
TRBV7-2	NA	TRBJ2-7	NA	CASSSLRRNRERSYEQYF	TGTGCCAGCAGCTCCCTACGACGTAACAGGGAGCGATCCTACGAGCAGTACTTC
TRBV20-1	TRBD1	TRBJ1-2	NA	CSAGTGQGLNYGYTF	TGCAGTGCTGGCACCGGACAGGGGCTGAACTATGGCTACACCTTC
TRBV7-8	NA	TRBJ2-7	many	CASSSLHSVNSYEQYF	TGTGCCAGCAGCTCCCTTCACAGCGTGAACTCCTACGAGCAGTACTTC
TRBV28	TRBD2	TRBJ2-1	NA	CASIQAGSSYNEQFF	TGTGCCAGCATTCAAGCGGGAAGCTCCTACAATGAGCAGTTCTTC
TRBV7-9	NA	TRBJ1-1	NA	CASSLVSRRAEAFF	TGTGCCAGCAGCTTAGTCAGCCGAAGGGCTGAAGCTTTCTTT
TRBV28	TRBD1	TRBJ2-2	few	CASSPGQAFTGELFF	TGTGCCAGCAGCCCGGGACAGGCCTTCACCGGGGAGCTGTTTTTT
TRBV6-2/TRBV6-3	NA	TRBJ2-7	many	CASSYPVKYF	TGTGCCAGCAGTTACCCGGTTAAGTACTTC
TRBV20-1	NA	TRBJ2-2	NA	CSARFSGNTGELFF	TGCAGTGCTAGATTTTCGGGGAACACCGGGGAGCTGTTTTTT
TRBV6-2/TRBV6-3	NA	TRBJ2-1	NA	CASSPLARYNEQFF	TGTGCCAGCAGTCCGCTAGCGCGATACAATGAGCAGTTCTTC
TRBV3-1	TRBD1	TRBJ1-1	NA	CASSYPTRQGVTPLDTEAFF	TGTGCCAGCAGCTACCCAACCCGACAGGGGGTGACTCCCTTAGACACTGAAGCTTTCTTT
TRBV3-1	NA	TRBJ1-1	many	CASSPRTASGAFF	TGTGCCAGCAGCCCGAGGACAGCGTCGGGGGCTTTCTTT
TRBV28	NA	TRBJ2-3	many	CASRTFGDTQYF	TGTGCCAGCAGGACTTTTGGGGATACGCAGTATTTT
TRBV28	NA	TRBJ1-3	few	CASSQGRAYGNTIYF	TGTGCCAGCAGCCAAGGGAGGGCGTATGGAAACACCATATATTTT
TRBV6-2/TRBV6-3	NA	TRBJ2-7	NA	CASSYSRTPPNLEQYF	TGTGCCAGCAGTTACTCCCGTACTCCTCCCAACCTCGAGCAGTACTTC
TRBV6-1	TRBD1	TRBJ1-2	many	CASSKGTGVQLTYGYTF	TGTGCCAGCAGTAAAGGGACAGGGGTGCAATTGACCTATGGCTACACCTTC
TRBV27	NA	TRBJ2-2	many	CASSLVGLDTGELFF	TGTGCCAGCAGTTTAGTAGGGCTAGACACCGGGGAGCTGTTTTTT
TRBV9	NA	TRBJ1-1	NA	CASSVDKGGLTNTEAFF	TGTGCCAGCAGCGTAGATAAAGGGGGGTTAACTAACACTGAAGCTTTCTTT
TRBV28	NA	TRBJ2-1	NA	CASSRPLSLKEQFF	TGTGCCAGCAGTCGACCCCTATCTCTCAAGGAGCAGTTCTTC
TRBV12-3/TRBV12-4	TRBD1	TRBJ1-1	few	CASSLDRAAEAFF	TGTGCCAGCAGCCTGGACAGGGCGGCTGAAGCTTTCTTT
TRBV9	NA	TRBJ1-1	NA	CASSESGETEAFF	TGTGCCAGCAGCGAATCGGGGGAGACTGAAGCTTTCTTT
TRBV5-6	NA	TRBJ1-5	few	CASSLAGRQNQPQHF	TGTGCCAGCAGCTTGGCTGGACGGCAGAATCAGCCCCAGCATTTT
TRBV6-5	NA	TRBJ2-5	many	CASSYGAASETQYF	TGTGCCAGCAGTTACGGAGCGGCCTCAGAGACCCAGTACTTC
TRBV7-9	TRBD1	TRBJ2-3	many	CASSLGQGRTTQYF	TGTGCCAGCAGCTTGGGACAGGGTCGGACTACGCAGTATTTT
TRBV18	NA	TRBJ2-5	NA	CASADSGTPREEYF	TGTGCCAGCGCTGATAGCGGAACCCCAAGAGAGGAGTACTTC
TRBV15	TRBD1	TRBJ1-5	few	CATSRAQDRGDQPQHF	TGTGCCACCAGCAGAGCTCAAGACAGGGGGGATCAGCCCCAGCATTTT
TRBV2	NA	TRBJ2-1	NA	CASSESRLGPEQFF	TGTGCCAGCAGTGAATCTCGACTAGGGCCTGAGCAGTTCTTC
TRBV27	NA	TRBJ1-2	many	CATRTDRGRGGYTF	TGTGCCACCCGAACGGACCGGGGGCGCGGTGGCTACACCTTC
TRBV20-1	TRBD2	TRBJ2-7	NA	CSASKAAGGFYEQYF	TGCAGTGCTAGCAAGGCTGCGGGAGGGTTCTACGAGCAGTACTTC
TRBV27	TRBD2	TRBJ2-2	NA	CASSTYVGGDNRGELFF	TGTGCCAGCAGCACCTATGTGGGGGGGGATAATCGCGGGGAGCTGTTTTTT
TRBV20-1	TRBD2	TRBJ2-2	NA	CSASYSGRASGELFF	TGCAGTGCTAGTTACAGCGGGAGGGCCTCGGGGGAGCTGTTTTTT
TRBV20-1	TRBD2	TRBJ2-1	NA	CSARLAGGRYNEQFF	TGCAGTGCTCGATTAGCGGGAGGGAGGTACAATGAGCAGTTCTTC
TRBV28	NA	TRBJ1-1	many	CASSPAIGGKTEAFF	TGTGCCAGCAGCCCAGCGATCGGGGGTAAAACTGAAGCTTTCTTT
TRBV14	TRBD2	TRBJ2-7	NA	CASSQGLAVYEQYF	TGTGCCAGCAGCCAAGGACTAGCGGTGTACGAGCAGTACTTC
TRBV7-2	NA	TRBJ1-6	many	CASSFREGHSPLHF	TGTGCCAGCAGCTTCCGTGAAGGTCATTCACCCCTCCACTTT
TRBV25-1	TRBD1	TRBJ1-1	many	CASSELGQENTEAFF	TGTGCCAGCAGTGAGCTGGGACAGGAGAACACTGAAGCTTTCTTT
TRBV15	NA	TRBJ1-4	many	CATSRDRVNEKLFF	TGTGCCACCAGCAGAGACAGGGTTAATGAAAAACTGTTTTTT